The entry below describes one TCR beta chain. The source of the sample is a study of blood T cells in healthy people across ages. Samples had at least 6.5 million PBMCs isolated from them. Next came a second PCR, run for roughly 7 to 12 cycles, which used a sample-barcoded 5' primer along with a J-beta primer mix. In TCRdb, the 5' RACE reads were re-called with MiXCR into one record per CDR3 protein. The sample holds more than 700,000 distinct CDR3 sequences, 50% to 65% seen once. Germline CDR1 reads MNHEY; CDR2 reads SMNVEV (reference sequence). The CDR3 has 15 residues. Deletions cut 2 bases from V and 1 base from J, with 11 bases between.

This TCR derives from a man older than 75 in good health. The V call is TRBV27, the J call TRBJ1-1; a weak D match, TRBD1 (5 bases). The source material was blood. The CDR3 DNA sequence: TGTGCCAGCAGTTTACGAGGGGCAGAGAACACTGAAGCTTTCTTT. It codes for CASSLRGAENTEAFF.